This T cell receptor (beta chain) was recovered during a study of blood T cell repertoires in COVID-19. In the study overall: Whether acute or convalescent, the COVID-19 samples came from the United States, Italy and Spain.

The V gene end was trimmed by 6 bases and the J gene end by 6 bases; junction bases not matched to a gene: 7. Per germline, CDR1 MDHEN and CDR2 SYDVKM. This CDR3 contains 13 residues. The protocol was immunoSEQ multiplex PCR, while the TCRdb copy is restricted to in-frame clones and leaves out a portion. The sample carries 200,000 to 250,000 clones, about 83% recorded once. This receptor was taken from a man older than 75 with acute or convalescent COVID-19. The sample taken for sequencing was peripheral blood. The rearrangement joins TRBV28 to TRBJ1-2; 7 bases agree with TRBD1. The CDR3 DNA is TGTGCCAGCAGGTCCACAGGGGTAGATGGCTACACCTTC. Its protein is CASRSTGVDGYTF.